Presented here are 30 T cell receptor beta chains from one specimen sequenced in a study of blood T cell repertoires in COVID-19. Sequenced by immunoSEQ multiplex PCR; TCRdb stores in-frame clones only, minus some. Here the sample spans 150,000 to 160,000 clones, about 86% being singletons. The sequencing input was peripheral blood. The receptors were gathered from a woman aged 55-69 years with acute or convalescent COVID-19.

The V and J genes are TRBV19 and TRBJ1-2; TRBD1 agrees at 7 bases. Germline trimming cut 6 bases from V and 2 bases from J; bases unmatched to any gene: 6. Germline V gene data show CDR1 as LNHDA and CDR2 as SQIVND (reference sequence). The CDR3 is 14 amino acids. The CDR3 bases are TGTGCCAGTAGAGAACAGGGGTTAAACTATGGCTACACCTTC. Residues: CASREQGLNYGYTF.

The chain joins TRBV12-3 or TRBV12-4 to TRBJ1-5; D remains ambiguous. Trimming took off 5 bases at V and 3 bases at J, with 8 bases between the two ends. The CDR3 is 13 residues long. The CDR3 reads CASSARDNQPQHF. The CDR3 DNA sequence: TGTGCCAGCAGTGCCCGGGACAATCAGCCCCAGCATTTT.

CDR3 in amino acids: CASSVIAGYNTEAFF. CDR3 DNA sequence: TGTGCCAGCAGTGTTATTGCAGGGTATAACACTGAAGCTTTCTTT. The gene calls are TRBV2 and TRBJ1-1; perhaps TRBD1 as D (5 bases). The germline V and J ends were trimmed by 4 bases and 2 bases, with 14 bases remaining between them. The CDR3 has 15 residues. Germline CDR1 SNHLY, CDR2 FYNNEI.

The chain couples TRBV29-1 to TRBJ1-2; D is unclear. The CDR3 loop spans 13 amino acids. The V and J ends lost 3 bases and 5 bases respectively, with 13 bases between them. Looked up from germline, CDR1 is SQVTM and CDR2 is ANQGSEA. In DNA form, the CDR3 reads TGCAGCGTTGAGAGGACGGGAAGATATGGCTACACCTTC. As protein: CSVERTGRYGYTF.

The V call is TRBV13, the J call TRBJ1-2; D is unclear. V lost 3 bases to trimming and J lost 8 bases, with 7 bases between them. In germline, CDR1 is PRHDT, CDR2 FYEKMQ (reference sequence). The CDR3 extends over 11 amino acids. CDR3 nucleotide sequence: TGTGCCAGCAGCTTTGAACGGGGCTACACCTTC. The encoded protein is CASSFERGYTF.

The chain links TRBV24-1 to TRBJ1-5; D call uncertain. Trimming removed 4 bases at V and 5 bases at J, with 17 bases between. Germline loops: CDR1 KGHDR, CDR2 SFDVKD. The CDR3 spans 16 residues. The CDR3 DNA reads TGTGCCACCAGTGAAAACAGCAACACCCTCCATCAGCCCCAGCATTTT. It translates to CATSENSNTLHQPQHF.

The V gene is TRBV10-3, the J gene TRBJ1-1, with D tentatively TRBD1 (5 bases). CDR1 and CDR2 from the germline V gene are ENHRY and SYGVKD. The CDR3 spans 15 residues. The V and J ends lost 4 bases and 3 bases respectively, with 15 bases between them. The CDR3 protein is CAISGPATGDTEAFF. The CDR3 DNA is TGTGCCATCAGTGGACCAGCGACGGGGGACACTGAAGCTTTCTTT.

V usage is TRBV6-5 and J usage is TRBJ1-1, with D possibly being TRBD1 (6 bases). Germline V lookup: CDR1 MNHEY, CDR2 SVGAGI. Between the trimmed V and J ends, which lost 0 bases and 12 bases, there was a span of 17 bases. This CDR3 has 14 amino acids. CDR3: CASSYSTFDRRPFF. The CDR3 DNA reads TGTGCCAGCAGTTACTCTACTTTTGACAGGCGGCCTTTCTTT.

The chain uses TRBV6-5 and TRBJ2-3; D is unclear. CDR1 is MNHEY and CDR2 is SVGAGI in the germline V gene. The CDR3 spans 16 residues. Between the trimmed V and J ends, which lost 0 bases and 5 bases, there was a span of 15 bases. The CDR3, as DNA: TGTGCCAGCAGTTACTCGGCGTCGGGTTGGTTAGATACGCAGTATTTT. Amino acids: CASSYSASGWLDTQYF.

The chain employs TRBV19 and TRBJ1-5; 9 bases fit TRBD1. This CDR3 contains 16 residues. The germline V gene encodes CDR1 LNHDA and CDR2 SQIVND (reference sequence). With V trimmed by 3 bases and J by 5 bases, 8 bases remained unmatched. The CDR3 spells CASSIPGTGNHQPQHF. The CDR3 DNA reads TGTGCCAGTAGTATTCCTGGGACAGGGAACCATCAGCCCCAGCATTTT.

The rearrangement links TRBV11-2 to TRBJ2-2, with D possibly matching TRBD2 (6 bases). V was clipped by 1 base and J by 5 bases, with 11 bases between them. Germline V gene sequence: CDR1 SGHAT, CDR2 FQNNGV. CDR3 size: 15 residues. This CDR3 reads CASSLVYGGTGELFF. CDR3 bases: TGTGCCAGCAGCTTAGTCTACGGGGGTACCGGGGAGCTGTTTTTT.

The chain recombines TRBV19 with TRBJ1-1, with 8 positions matching TRBD1. This CDR3 is 14 amino acids long. The V and J ends lost 6 bases and 2 bases, in that order; junction bases with no gene match: 5. Germline CDR1 LNHDA, CDR2 SQIVND (reference sequence). The CDR3 DNA reads TGTGCCAGTAGGGGACAGGCTCCCAACACTGAAGCTTTCTTT. This translates into CASRGQAPNTEAFF.

The J gene is TRBJ1-3, the V gene TRBV30; possible D gene TRBD1, 5 bases. The CDR3 length is 17 residues. Germline V gene lookup returns CDR1 GTSNPN and CDR2 SVGIG (reference sequence). V lost 4 bases and J 4 bases, leaving 23 bases between the germline ends. This CDR3 is CAWKEKGSNSPGNTIYF. DNA for the CDR3: TGTGCCTGGAAGGAAAAGGGGTCTAATAGTCCGGGAAACACCATATATTTT.

This chain links TRBV18 with TRBJ1-3, with 7 bases lining up with TRBD1. Germline V gene data show CDR1 as KGHSH and CDR2 as LQKENI. This CDR3 has 14 amino acids. With 3 bases clipped from V and 4 bases from J, the junction kept 3 bases outside the gene matches. CDR3: CASSPTGDGNTIYF. DNA of the CDR3: TGTGCCAGCTCACCTACAGGGGACGGAAACACCATATATTTT.

V usage is TRBV6-1 and J usage is TRBJ1-4, with 9 bases lining up with TRBD1. V gave up 0 bases and J gave up 8 bases; unmatched junction bases: 7. Germline V gene data show CDR1 as MNHNS and CDR2 as SASEGT. The CDR3 has 16 amino acids. The CDR3 spells CASSEAGGQGREKLFF. In DNA form, the CDR3 reads TGTGCCAGCAGTGAAGCAGGGGGACAGGGACGAGAAAAACTGTTTTTT.

The CDR3 coding sequence is TGTGCCAGCAGCTTAGGGTGGGGGGCCTACAATGAGCAGTTCTTC. Its protein is CASSLGWGAYNEQFF. This sequence joins TRBV7-9 and TRBJ2-1; weak D call: TRBD2 (6 bases). The V end lost 1 base, the J end lost 2 bases, and 9 bases lay between the germline ends. Per the germline V gene, CDR1 is SEHNR and CDR2 is FQNEAQ (reference sequence). CDR3 length: 15 amino acids.

The V call is TRBV12-5, the J call TRBJ2-1; 9 nucleotides line up with TRBD1. This CDR3 comprises 15 residues. V gave up 6 bases and J gave up 3 bases; unmatched junction bases: 6. CDR1 and CDR2 (germline): LGHNT, FRNRAP. The CDR3 coding sequence is TGTGCTAGTGGGGTGGGACAGGGAATCTACAATGAGCAGTTCTTC. It codes for CASGVGQGIYNEQFF.

The CDR3: CASSPAQGNRAGNTIYF. In DNA, the CDR3 is TGTGCCAGCTCACCAGCCCAGGGGAATCGGGCTGGAAACACCATATATTTT. The chain recombines TRBV18 with TRBJ1-3; D perhaps matches TRBD1 (6 bases). CDR1 KGHSH and CDR2 LQKENI come from the germline V gene. V dropped 2 bases and J dropped 2 bases, with 16 bases sitting between them. This CDR3 comprises 17 residues.

The V gene is TRBV6-1, the J gene TRBJ2-3, with D perhaps TRBD2 (7 bases). V was pared by 3 bases and J by 4 bases, with 11 bases between. Germline V gene data show CDR1 as MNHNS and CDR2 as SASEGT. CDR3 length equals 14 residues. In DNA form, the CDR3 reads TGTGCCAGCAGTGATCGGGGGGCCGCAGATACGCAGTATTTT. Its translation is CASSDRGAADTQYF.

The chain employs TRBV27 and TRBJ2-5; no reliable D call. The CDR3 is 13 amino acids. Germline V CDR1 and CDR2: MNHEY, SMNVEV (reference sequence). V dropped 2 bases and J dropped 1 base, with 5 bases sitting between them. CDR3 protein: CASSLPGQETQYF. As DNA, the CDR3 is TGTGCCAGCAGTTTACCGGGCCAAGAGACCCAGTACTTC.

The chain is built from TRBV3-1 (or the pseudogene TRBV3-2) and TRBJ1-1; 9 nucleotides align to TRBD1. The length of the CDR3 is 14 residues. Germline loops: CDR1 LGHDT, CDR2 YNNKEL (reference sequence). Unmatched junction bases numbered 7, after V lost 1 base and J lost 10 bases. CDR3 in amino acids: CASSQGGGQGRAFF. The CDR3 DNA follows: TGTGCCAGCAGCCAAGGGGGGGGACAGGGAAGAGCTTTCTTT.

The genes are TRBV7-8 and TRBJ2-7; 8 nucleotides agree with TRBD2. J lost 2 bases, V lost 5 bases, and 2 bases had no gene match. The CDR3 is 13 amino acids. Germline V lookup: CDR1 SGHVS, CDR2 FQNEAQ. The CDR3 nucleotides are TGTGCCAGCAGCCCGCGGGGGGCCTACGAGCAGTACGTC. Protein product: CASSPRGAYEQYV.

CDR3 loop: CASSIRPREGTEAFF. The CDR3, as DNA: TGTGCCAGTAGTATCCGCCCTCGGGAAGGGACTGAAGCTTTCTTT. The chain has TRBV19 and TRBJ1-1; D unclear. Per germline, CDR1 LNHDA and CDR2 SQIVND (reference sequence). CDR3 length equals 15 residues. Trimming pared 3 bases from V and 5 bases from J, leaving 16 bases between.

A single count supports this clone. The rearrangement uses TRBV4-1 and TRBJ1-2; weak D call: TRBD1 (5 bases). The germline V gene encodes CDR1 MGHRA and CDR2 YSYEKL. V shed 1 base and J shed 4 bases, with 16 bases lying between them. The CDR3 sequence is 16 residues long. CDR3 nucleotide sequence: TGCGCCAGCAGCCAAGGCGGGGGGGTTGGTTTCTATGGCTACACCTTC. This encodes CASSQGGGVGFYGYTF.

J is TRBJ1-3 and V is TRBV7-9; 8 nucleotides line up with TRBD1. The length of the CDR3 is 16 residues. V lost 4 bases to trimming and J lost 2 bases; unmatched junction nucleotides: 7. In germline, CDR1 is SEHNR, CDR2 FQNEAQ (reference sequence). Written as DNA, the CDR3 is TGTGCCAGCAGCTCATGGCAGGGGGCAACTGGAAACACCATATATTTT. Translation: CASSSWQGATGNTIYF. Full variable domain (remainder filled in from reference TRBV7-9 and TRBJ1-3): DTGVSQNPRHKITKRGQNVTFRCDPISEHNRLYWYRQTLGQGPEFLTYFQNEAQLEKSRLLSDRFSAERPKGSFSTLEIQRTEQGDSAMYLCASSSWQGATGNTIYFGEGSWLTVV.

The chain joins TRBV3-1 (or the pseudogene TRBV3-2) to TRBJ2-1; 8 nucleotides line up with TRBD2. The CDR3 has 15 residues. Looked up from germline, CDR1 is LGHDT and CDR2 is YNNKEL (reference sequence). Trimming took 4 bases from V and 10 from J; bases not matched to a gene: 12. CDR3 region: CASSLGYSRGGEQFF. As DNA, the CDR3 is TGTGCCAGCAGCCTTGGGTATTCTCGGGGGGGGGAGCAGTTCTTC.

The chain combines TRBV7-2 with TRBJ2-5, with 7 bases fitting TRBD1. Germline V gene lookup returns CDR1 SGHTA and CDR2 FQGNSA. V trimming: 5 bases; J trimming: 5 bases; junction bases outside the gene matches: 8. The CDR3 is made up of 14 amino acids. The CDR3: CASSPRQGTETQYF. In nucleotides, the CDR3 is TGTGCCAGCAGCCCCCGACAGGGCACCGAGACCCAGTACTTC.

The V gene is TRBV10-2, the J gene TRBJ2-1, with TRBD1 as a possible D gene (5 bases). The ends were cut back, 7 bases at V and 9 bases at J, with 7 bases in the middle. This CDR3 is 10 amino acids long. Germline CDR1 reads WSHSY; CDR2 reads SAAADI. CDR3 nucleotide sequence: TGCGCCAGCAACCAGGGTGAGCAGTTCTTC. Its translation is CASNQGEQFF.

The V call is TRBV3-1 (or the pseudogene TRBV3-2), the J call TRBJ2-1; 13 bases agree with TRBD2. V was clipped by 4 bases and J by 5 bases; unmatched bases: 5. The CDR3 totals 16 residues. Germline-derived CDR1 and CDR2 are LGHDT and YNNKEL (reference sequence). Here the CDR3 reads CASSPGTSGDDNEQFF. CDR3 in DNA: TGTGCCAGCAGCCCCGGGACTAGCGGGGACGACAATGAGCAGTTCTTC.

This chain uses TRBV3-1 (or the pseudogene TRBV3-2) with TRBJ2-1; TRBD2 is a possible D gene (7 bases). CDR1 LGHDT and CDR2 YNNKEL come from the germline V gene (reference sequence). The CDR3 runs 15 residues. The ends were cut back, 4 bases at V and 6 bases at J, with 16 bases in the middle. The CDR3 protein is CASSPNPGGFNEQFF. As DNA, the CDR3 is TGTGCCAGCAGCCCCAATCCGGGGGGCTTCAATGAGCAGTTCTTC.